These T cell receptor beta chains were read from a single sample in a study of molecular identifiers for immune sequencing clone quantification. TCRdb called the PCR reads again in MiXCR, with one record for every CDR3 protein. The data hold some 580,000 distinct CDR3 sequences, with about 25% observed a single time. Sequencing was carried out using naive CD8+ T cells from blood, with Jurkat cell RNA spiked in. All receptors derive from a human donor in good health. Some libraries in this study had Jurkat cell RNA spiked in. The CDR3 runs from the conserved cysteine through the conserved F or W. Fields, in order: D gene, J gene, V gene, CDR3 length, clone size, CDR3 protein, CDR3 DNA. The D gene is left open where the match is weak. Size is stated for part of the rows, as once, few or many counts, or as a class when the clone is expanded.

D gene: -
J gene: TRBJ1-2
V gene: TRBV24-1
CDR3 length: 14
clone size: -
CDR3 protein: CATSTDSANYGYTF
CDR3 DNA: TGTGCCACCAGCACAGACTCAGCTAACTATGGCTACACCTTC

D gene: -
J gene: TRBJ2-7
V gene: TRBV28
CDR3 length: 13
clone size: many
CDR3 protein: CASSFGSSYEQYF
CDR3 DNA: TGTGCCAGCAGCTTTGGTAGCTCCTACGAGCAGTACTTC

D gene: -
J gene: TRBJ1-5
V gene: TRBV15
CDR3 length: 17
clone size: -
CDR3 protein: CATSGFGASAATDTQHF
CDR3 DNA: TGTGCCACCAGCGGATTCGGGGCTAGCGCCGCTACAGATACGCAGCATTTT

D gene: TRBD1
J gene: TRBJ1-3
V gene: TRBV27
CDR3 length: 15
clone size: -
CDR3 protein: CASRQTGGAGNTIYF
CDR3 DNA: TGTGCCAGCAGACAGACAGGGGGCGCCGGAAACACCATATATTTT

D gene: -
J gene: TRBJ2-3
V gene: TRBV19
CDR3 length: 15
clone size: -
CDR3 protein: CASSIEGISTDTQYF
CDR3 DNA: TGTGCCAGTAGTATAGAAGGGATAAGCACAGATACGCAGTATTTT

D gene: -
J gene: TRBJ2-5
V gene: TRBV7-8
CDR3 length: 14
clone size: -
CDR3 protein: CASSLGVSKETQYF
CDR3 DNA: TGTGCCAGCAGCTTAGGTGTCTCAAAAGAGACCCAGTACTTC

D gene: -
J gene: TRBJ1-2
V gene: TRBV27
CDR3 length: 12
clone size: -
CDR3 protein: CASGRDMRGYTF
CDR3 DNA: TGTGCCAGCGGTCGGGACATGAGGGGCTACACCTTC

D gene: TRBD2
J gene: TRBJ2-1
V gene: TRBV7-7
CDR3 length: 17
clone size: few
CDR3 protein: CASSLTPGTSVYNEQFF
CDR3 DNA: TGTGCTAGCAGCTTAACACCCGGGACTAGCGTATACAATGAGCAGTTCTTC

D gene: -
J gene: TRBJ2-7
V gene: TRBV7-9
CDR3 length: 16
clone size: -
CDR3 protein: CASSPPSGARGLKQYF
CDR3 DNA: TGTGCCAGCAGCCCTCCGTCTGGGGCCCGGGGCCTCAAGCAGTACTTC

D gene: TRBD1
J gene: TRBJ2-1
V gene: TRBV19
CDR3 length: 13
clone size: few
CDR3 protein: CASSGTTGGEQFF
CDR3 DNA: TGTGCCAGTAGTGGCACGACAGGGGGAGAGCAGTTCTTC

D gene: -
J gene: TRBJ2-3
V gene: TRBV25-1
CDR3 length: 15
clone size: -
CDR3 protein: CASSELLTGTDTQCF
CDR3 DNA: TGTGCCAGCAGTGAATTATTGACAGGCACAGATACGCAGTGTTTT

D gene: -
J gene: TRBJ2-1
V gene: TRBV4-2
CDR3 length: 17
clone size: few
CDR3 protein: CASSQDRAAAQYNEQFF
CDR3 DNA: TGCGCCAGCAGCCAAGATCGTGCAGCGGCACAGTACAATGAGCAGTTCTTC

D gene: TRBD1
J gene: TRBJ2-1
V gene: TRBV4-3
CDR3 length: 15
clone size: many
CDR3 protein: CASSQGQGAANEQFF
CDR3 DNA: TGCGCCAGCAGCCAAGGGCAGGGGGCGGCCAATGAGCAGTTCTTC

D gene: -
J gene: TRBJ1-5
V gene: TRBV6-6
CDR3 length: 17
clone size: few
CDR3 protein: CASSYSSELYSNQPQHF
CDR3 DNA: TGTGCCAGCAGTTACTCGAGTGAACTATATAGCAATCAGCCCCAGCATTTT

D gene: TRBD2
J gene: TRBJ2-3
V gene: TRBV5-6
CDR3 length: 21
clone size: -
CDR3 protein: CASSSYSGLAGGHPFTDTQYF
CDR3 DNA: TGTGCCAGCAGCTCATACTCCGGACTAGCGGGGGGTCACCCTTTCACAGATACGCAGTATTTT

D gene: -
J gene: TRBJ2-2
V gene: TRBV6-4
CDR3 length: 12
clone size: -
CDR3 protein: CASWGVDGELFF
CDR3 DNA: TGTGCCAGCTGGGGAGTAGACGGGGAGCTGTTTTTT